The T cell receptor (beta chain) under discussion was sequenced for a study of cytomegalovirus exposure and HLA in healthy donors. PCR was performed using 60 Vbeta and 13 Jbeta primers. Clones were sequenced by immunoSEQ multiplex PCR, and TCRdb holds only the in-frame ones, with some missing. The sample lists over 150,000 clones, approximately 81% occurring once. With regard to this clone: No antigen is known for it.

V lost 4 bases, J lost 3 bases, and 8 bases lay in between. Germline assignment: CDR1 SGHRS and CDR2 YFSETQ. The CDR3 covers 13 residues. Study results and caveats: In an earlier analysis, productive rearrangement rates for most beta V segments clustered near 87% or 30%.

The rearrangement links TRBV5-1 to TRBJ2-1; no clear D. The sequencing input was PBMCs. This clonotype was sampled from a man aged 18 to 30 in good health and CMV-seronegative. The CDR3, as DNA: TGCGCCAGCAGCGAACTATACTACAATGAGCAGTTCTTC. It is translated as CASSELYYNEQFF.